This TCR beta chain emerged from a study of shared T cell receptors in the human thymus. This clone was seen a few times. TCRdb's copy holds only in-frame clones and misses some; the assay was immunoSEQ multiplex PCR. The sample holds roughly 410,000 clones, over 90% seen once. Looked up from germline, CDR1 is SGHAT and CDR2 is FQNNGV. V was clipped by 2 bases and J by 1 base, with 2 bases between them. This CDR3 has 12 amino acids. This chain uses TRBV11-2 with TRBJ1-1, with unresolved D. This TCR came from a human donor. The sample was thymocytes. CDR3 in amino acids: CASSLKNTEAFF. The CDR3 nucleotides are TGTGCCAGCAGCTTAAAGAACACTGAAGCTTTCTTT.